This T cell receptor (beta chain) was retrieved from a study of cytomegalovirus exposure and HLA in healthy donors. Study-wide findings and caveats: It was reported that TCR beta sequences correctly inferred the HLA-A and HLA-B alleles for most subjects.

With regard to this clone: As yet, its antigen is unknown.

It was with 60 Vbeta and 13 Jbeta primers that the PCR ran. Assay: immunoSEQ multiplex PCR; the TCRdb copy retains only in-frame clones and omits some. The sample gives 100,000 to 150,000 clones, about 74% of which show up once; 5.8% is in the top ten. This CDR3 comprises 12 residues. V shed 4 bases and J 5 bases; nucleotides not matched to a gene: 2. CDR1 is SGHNT and CDR2 is YENEEA in the germline V gene. The sequencing input was PBMCs. This rearrangement joins TRBV11-3 to TRBJ2-7, with 7 bases aligning to TRBD2. The clonotype originates from a woman aged 45-65 years in good health and CMV-seropositive. CDR3 amino acids: CASSSAGNEQYF. The CDR3 nucleotides are TGTGCCAGCAGCTCAGCGGGGAACGAGCAGTACTTC.